This TCR beta chain appears in the sequencing data of a study of blood T cells in healthy people across ages. Broader study findings: Higher diversity, along with more naive CD4+ cells, distinguished long-lived donors from aged donors.

Primers used in a second PCR of about 7 to 12 cycles were a sample-barcoded 5' primer and a J-beta primer mix. TCRdb called the 5' RACE reads again in MiXCR, with one record for every CDR3 protein. The sample lists roughly 1,300,000 distinct CDR3 sequences; approximately 59% were seen once. This CDR3 is built from 12 residues. From germline, CDR1 is DFQATT and CDR2 SNEGSKA (reference sequence). The trim removed 3 bases at V and 7 bases at J, leaving 5 bases unmatched. A note on this clonotype: Its antigen is unidentified.

The sequenced sample was blood. This receptor was identified in a man younger than 35 in good health. This rearrangement joins TRBV20-1 to TRBJ1-2; 7 positions match TRBD1. This CDR3 reads CSARGRGSGYTF. The CDR3 bases are TGCAGTGCTAGGGGCAGGGGGTCTGGCTACACCTTC.